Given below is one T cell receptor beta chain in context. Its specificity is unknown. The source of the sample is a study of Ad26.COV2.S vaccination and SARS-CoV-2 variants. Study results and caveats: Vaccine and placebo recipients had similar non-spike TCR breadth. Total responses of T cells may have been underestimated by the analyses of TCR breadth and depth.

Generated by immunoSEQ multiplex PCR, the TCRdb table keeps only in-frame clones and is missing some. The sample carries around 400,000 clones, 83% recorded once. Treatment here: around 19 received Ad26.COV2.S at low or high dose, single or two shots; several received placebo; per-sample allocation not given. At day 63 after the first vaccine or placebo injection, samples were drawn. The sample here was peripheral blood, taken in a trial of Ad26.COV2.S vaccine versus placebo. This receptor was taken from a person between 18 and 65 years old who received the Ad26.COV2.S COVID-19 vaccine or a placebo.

CDR3 sequence (DNA): TGTGCCGCGACCTCCCGGGGGTTCAGGGGAAAAATCCAAGAGACCCAGTACTTC. It codes for CAATSRGFRGKIQETQYF. V and J are TRBV5-6 and TRBJ2-5; D possibly matches TRBD1 or TRBD2 (6 bases each). Germline lookup yields CDR1 SGHDT and CDR2 YYEEEE. The CDR3 totals 18 residues. V gave up 10 bases and J gave up 1 base, with 29 bases separating them.